The rows below give T cell receptor beta chains drawn from one sample of a study of blood T cell repertoires in COVID-19. Only in-frame clones appear in the TCRdb table, and some are missing; sequencing was by immunoSEQ multiplex PCR. Found here are about 37,000 clones, around 90% of them singletons; the top ten hold 9.8%. The sequenced material came from peripheral blood. These receptors were collected from a human donor in a cohort sampled during active COVID-19. Each CDR3 is given without its conserved first and last residue. The order of the fields is J gene, V gene, CDR3 protein.

>TRBJ2-2|TRBV9
ASSVKEAGGPNTGELF
>TRBJ1-4|TRBV10-3
AISEGEKLF
>TRBJ1-5|TRBV15
ATSKEQGSNQPQH
>TRBJ1-6|TRBV30
AWSVETGDSPLH
>TRBJ1-3|TRBV7-8
ASSLGGGPSAGNTIY
>TRBJ1-1|TRBV18
ASSPGTGGTEAF
>TRBJ1-2|TRBV10-3
AISEGQNYGYT
>TRBJ2-7|TRBV7-8
ASSLVGLAGEQY
>TRBJ2-1|TRBV7-3
ASSPDKLRGNEQF
>TRBJ2-2|TRBV7-9
ASSLYGDRVTGELF
>TRBJ2-5|TRBV18
ASSFDDRAGTQY
>TRBJ2-1|TRBV9
ASTLGTATYNEQF
>TRBJ2-1|TRBV7-9
ASSLEAGANYNEQF
>TRBJ1-1|TRBV12-3/TRBV12-4
ASSPGQGLEAF
>TRBJ2-7|TRBV28
ASSQGLSSYEQY
>TRBJ1-2|TRBV4-2
ASSATGTEVHGYT
>TRBJ2-1|TRBV7-8
ASSPAAYNEQF
>TRBJ1-2|TRBV2
ASSQDGQGVVYGYT
>TRBJ2-3|TRBV5-4
ASSSPPGQGFRGDTQY
>TRBJ1-1|TRBV27
ASSPPQGGTEAF
>TRBJ2-3|TRBV18
ASSPLPQGAHTDTQY
>TRBJ2-3|TRBV4-2
ASSLQSFRTGGFGTDTQY
>TRBJ2-5|TRBV7-6
ASSAISAGGYQETQY
>TRBJ1-2|TRBV4-2
ASSQDTPGQGAYGYT
>TRBJ2-5|TRBV5-4
ASSLGTYQETQY
>TRBJ2-6|TRBV7-3
ASRGAVSSGANVLT